This TCR beta chain was sequenced in a study of T cell responses to AZD1222 COVID-19 vaccine. Measured with immunoSEQ multiplex PCR; TCRdb has only the in-frame clones, and not every one. The profile shows tens of thousands of clones, approximately 83% of them singletons. With 0 bases removed from V and 2 bases from J, the gap between germline ends came to 6 bases. Germline V gives CDR1 SGHRS, CDR2 YFSETQ. The CDR3 length is 15 residues. This chain uses TRBV5-1 with TRBJ1-6; D not resolved. This sequence originates from an adult who received the AZD1222 COVID-19 vaccine. This material consisted of peripheral blood, taken 28 days after the second AZD1222 dose. The CDR3: CASSLGDTYNSPLHF. The CDR3 DNA is TGCGCCAGCAGCTTGGGGGATACCTATAATTCACCCCTCCACTTT.